This TCR beta chain is from a study of cytomegalovirus exposure and HLA in healthy donors. Points from the study as a whole: The study listed around 150 cytomegalovirus-associated TCR beta chains. Analyzed later, most CMV-associated TCR beta chains appeared HLA-restricted. CMV serostatus was the sole immune exposure data available.

CDR3 length: 15 amino acids. Trimming shortened V by 0 bases and J by 1 base, and 10 bases separated the two germline ends. Germline V gene lookup returns CDR1 SGDLS and CDR2 YYNGEE. The study ran its PCR with 60 Vbeta and 13 Jbeta primers. Here immunoSEQ multiplex PCR was the method, and the copy in TCRdb shows in-frame clones only, minus some. The sample has around 150,000 clones, 65% to 80% seen once. This clone occurred once. Its antigen is undetermined. Sequencing was done on a sample of PBMCs. This chain joins TRBV9 and TRBJ1-1; tentatively, D is TRBD1 (6 bases). The TCR comes from a man aged 35-49 years in good health and CMV-seronegative. The CDR3 here is CASSVATGSNTEAFF. In nucleotides, the CDR3 is TGTGCCAGCAGCGTAGCTACAGGGTCGAACACTGAAGCTTTCTTT.